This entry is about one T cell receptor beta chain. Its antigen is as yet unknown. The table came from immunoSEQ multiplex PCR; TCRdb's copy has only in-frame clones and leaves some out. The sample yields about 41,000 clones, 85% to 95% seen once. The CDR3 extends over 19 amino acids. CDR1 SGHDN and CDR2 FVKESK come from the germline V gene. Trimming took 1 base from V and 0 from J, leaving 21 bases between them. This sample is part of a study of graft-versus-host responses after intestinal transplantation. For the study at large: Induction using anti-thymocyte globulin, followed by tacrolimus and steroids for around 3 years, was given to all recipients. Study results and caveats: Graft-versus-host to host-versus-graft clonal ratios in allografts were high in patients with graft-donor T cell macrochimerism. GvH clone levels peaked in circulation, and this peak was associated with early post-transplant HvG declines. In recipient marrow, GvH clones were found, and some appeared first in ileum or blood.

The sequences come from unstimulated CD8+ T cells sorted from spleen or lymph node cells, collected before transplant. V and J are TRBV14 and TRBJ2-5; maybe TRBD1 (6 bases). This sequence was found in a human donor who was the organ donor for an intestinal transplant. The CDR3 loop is CASSQAQGSTTVYQETQYF. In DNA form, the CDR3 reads TGTGCCAGCAGCCAAGCTCAGGGGTCGACGACCGTCTACCAAGAGACCCAGTACTTC.